This T cell receptor beta chain was documented in a study of OX40 agonist ivuxolimab in advanced cancers. Study-level information: Patients achieving partial responses numbered three: one hepatocellular carcinoma case and two cutaneous melanoma cases. Study-wide points: Within 6 weeks, CD4+ and CD8+ blood T cells expanded clonally at 0.1 to 3.0 mg/kg. In CD8+ T cells, expanded clones were on average more numerous than in CD4+.

Germline CDR1 reads SGHNT; CDR2 reads YENEEA. This CDR3 spans 15 amino acids. Trimming at V came to 5 bases and at J to 0 bases, leaving 4 bases not matched to a gene. TCRdb keeps only in-frame clones here, not all; method: immunoSEQ multiplex PCR. This table holds about 30,000 clones, about 80% found once. Of note for this clone: Its target is not known.

Sequenced material: CD4+ or CD8+ T cells sorted from blood, taken in a trial of the OX40 agonist ivuxolimab. The sequence was obtained from an adult with an advanced solid tumor such as melanoma, head and neck, liver or kidney cancer. The chain recombines TRBV11-3 with TRBJ2-1, with 7 nucleotides matching TRBD1. The CDR3 nucleotides are TGTGCCAGCAGCACAAGACAGGGCTCCTACAATGAGCAGTTCTTC. It yields the protein CASSTRQGSYNEQFF.